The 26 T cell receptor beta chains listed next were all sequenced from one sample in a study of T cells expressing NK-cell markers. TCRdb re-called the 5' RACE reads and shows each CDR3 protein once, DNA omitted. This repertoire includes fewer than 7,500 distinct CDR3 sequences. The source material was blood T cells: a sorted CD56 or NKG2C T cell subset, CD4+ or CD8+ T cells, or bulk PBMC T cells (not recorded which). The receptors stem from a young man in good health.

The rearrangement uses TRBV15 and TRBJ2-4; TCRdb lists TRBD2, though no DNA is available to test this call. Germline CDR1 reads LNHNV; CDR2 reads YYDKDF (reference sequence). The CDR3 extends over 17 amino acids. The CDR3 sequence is CATSRVGQALAKNIQYF.

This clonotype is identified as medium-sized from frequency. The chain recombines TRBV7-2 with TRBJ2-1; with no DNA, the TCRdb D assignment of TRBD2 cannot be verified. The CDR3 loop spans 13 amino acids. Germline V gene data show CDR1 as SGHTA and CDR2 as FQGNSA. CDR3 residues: CASSSLGPNEQFF.

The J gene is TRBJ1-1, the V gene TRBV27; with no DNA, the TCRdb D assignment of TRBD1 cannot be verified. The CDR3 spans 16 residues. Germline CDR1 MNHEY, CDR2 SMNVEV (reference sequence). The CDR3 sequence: CASSPSTGALYTEAFF.

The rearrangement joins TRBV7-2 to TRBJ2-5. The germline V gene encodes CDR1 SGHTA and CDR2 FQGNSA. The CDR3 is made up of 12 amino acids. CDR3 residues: CASSPSSETQYF.

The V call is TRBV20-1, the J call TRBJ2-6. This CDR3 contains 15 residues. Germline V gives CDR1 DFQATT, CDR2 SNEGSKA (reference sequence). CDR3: CSARSGSSGANVLTF.

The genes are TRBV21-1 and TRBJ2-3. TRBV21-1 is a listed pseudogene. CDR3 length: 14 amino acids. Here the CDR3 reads CASRTNSRTDTQYF.

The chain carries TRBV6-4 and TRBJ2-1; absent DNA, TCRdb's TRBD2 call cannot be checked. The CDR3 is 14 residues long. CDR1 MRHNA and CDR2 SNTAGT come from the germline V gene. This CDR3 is CASSEAGGQNEQFF.

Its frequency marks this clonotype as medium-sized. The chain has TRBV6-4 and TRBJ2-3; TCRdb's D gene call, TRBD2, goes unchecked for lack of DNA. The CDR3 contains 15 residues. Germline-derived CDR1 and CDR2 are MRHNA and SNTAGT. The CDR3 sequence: CASSDGTSGTDTQYF.

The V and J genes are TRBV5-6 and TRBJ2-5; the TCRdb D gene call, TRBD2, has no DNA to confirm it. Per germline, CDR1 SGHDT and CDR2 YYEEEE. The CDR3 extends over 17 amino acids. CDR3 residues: CASSLRPSGRGQETQYF. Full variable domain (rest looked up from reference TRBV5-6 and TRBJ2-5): DAGVTQSPTHLIKTRGQQVTLRCSPKSGHDTVSWYQQALGQGPQFIFQYYEEEERQRGNFPDRFSGHQFPNYSSELNVNALLLGDSALYLCASSLRPSGRGQETQYFGPGTRLLVL.

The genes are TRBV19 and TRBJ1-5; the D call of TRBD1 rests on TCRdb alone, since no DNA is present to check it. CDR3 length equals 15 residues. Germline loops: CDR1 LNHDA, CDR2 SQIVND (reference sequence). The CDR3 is CASSPGQGPSQPQHF.

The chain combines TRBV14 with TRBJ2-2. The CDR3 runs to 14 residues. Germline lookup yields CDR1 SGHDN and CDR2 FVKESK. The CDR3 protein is CASSPVSTTGELFF.

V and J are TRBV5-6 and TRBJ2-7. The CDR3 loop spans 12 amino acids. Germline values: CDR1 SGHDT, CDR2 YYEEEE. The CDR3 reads CASSYGSYEQYF.

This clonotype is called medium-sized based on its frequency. The CDR3 protein is CASSSGTSAYNEQFF. The chain recombines TRBV27 with TRBJ2-1; TCRdb calls TRBD2, which cannot be checked without DNA. Germline CDR1 MNHEY, CDR2 SMNVEV (reference sequence). The CDR3 totals 15 residues.

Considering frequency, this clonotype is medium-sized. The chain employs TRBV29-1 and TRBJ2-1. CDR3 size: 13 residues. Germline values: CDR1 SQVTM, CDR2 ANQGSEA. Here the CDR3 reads CSVDGSSYNEQFF.

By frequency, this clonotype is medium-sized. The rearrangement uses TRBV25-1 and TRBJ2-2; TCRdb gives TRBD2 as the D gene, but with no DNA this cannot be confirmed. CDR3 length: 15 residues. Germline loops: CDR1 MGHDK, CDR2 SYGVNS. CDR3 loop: CASSDSGRETGELFF. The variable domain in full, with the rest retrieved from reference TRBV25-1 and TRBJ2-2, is EADIYQTPRYLVIGTGKKITLECSQTMGHDKMYWYQQDPGMELHLIHYSYGVNSTEKGDLSSESTVSRIRTEHFPLTLESARPSHTSQYLCASSDSGRETGELFFGEGSRLTVL.

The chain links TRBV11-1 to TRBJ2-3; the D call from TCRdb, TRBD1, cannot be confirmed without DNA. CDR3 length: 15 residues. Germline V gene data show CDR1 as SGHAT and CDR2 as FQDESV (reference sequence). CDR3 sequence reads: CASSLGQGDADTQYF.

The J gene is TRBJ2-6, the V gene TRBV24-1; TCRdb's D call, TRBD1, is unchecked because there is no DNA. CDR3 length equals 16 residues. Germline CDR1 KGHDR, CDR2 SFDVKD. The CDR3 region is CATSDFGPTGANVLTF.

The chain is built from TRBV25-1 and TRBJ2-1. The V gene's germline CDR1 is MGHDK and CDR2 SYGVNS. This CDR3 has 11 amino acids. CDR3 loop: CASSVHNEQFF.

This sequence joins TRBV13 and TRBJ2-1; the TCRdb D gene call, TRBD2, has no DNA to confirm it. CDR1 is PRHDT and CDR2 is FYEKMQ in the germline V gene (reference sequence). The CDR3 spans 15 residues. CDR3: CASSPGLAGGDEQFF.

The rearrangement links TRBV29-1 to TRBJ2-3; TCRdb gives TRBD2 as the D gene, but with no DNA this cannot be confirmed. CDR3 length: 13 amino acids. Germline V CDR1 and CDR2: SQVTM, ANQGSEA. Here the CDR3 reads CSVEPGGTDTQYF.

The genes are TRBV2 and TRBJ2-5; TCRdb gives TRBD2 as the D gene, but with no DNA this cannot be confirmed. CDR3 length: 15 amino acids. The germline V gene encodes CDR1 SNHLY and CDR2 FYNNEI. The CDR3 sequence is CASSPWAKGGETQYF.

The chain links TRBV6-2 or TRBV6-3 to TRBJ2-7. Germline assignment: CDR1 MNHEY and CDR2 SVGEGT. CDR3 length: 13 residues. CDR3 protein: CASSYPPLYEQYF.

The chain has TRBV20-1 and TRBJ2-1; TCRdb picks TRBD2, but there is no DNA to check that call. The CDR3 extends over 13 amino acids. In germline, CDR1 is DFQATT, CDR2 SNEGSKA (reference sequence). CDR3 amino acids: CSETSGRLNEQFF.

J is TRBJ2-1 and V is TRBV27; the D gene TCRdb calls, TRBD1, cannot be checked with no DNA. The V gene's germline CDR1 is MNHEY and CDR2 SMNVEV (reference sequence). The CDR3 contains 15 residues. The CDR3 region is CASSTPGPLYNEQFF.

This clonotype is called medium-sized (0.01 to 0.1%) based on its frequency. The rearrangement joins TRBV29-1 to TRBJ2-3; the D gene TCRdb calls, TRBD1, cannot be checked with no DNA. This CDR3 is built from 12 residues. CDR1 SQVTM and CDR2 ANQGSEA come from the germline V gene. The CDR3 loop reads CSFRGQGDTQYF.

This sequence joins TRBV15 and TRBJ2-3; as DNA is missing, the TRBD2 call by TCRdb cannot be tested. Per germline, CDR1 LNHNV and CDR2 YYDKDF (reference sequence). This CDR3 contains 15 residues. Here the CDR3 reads CATSRSGGATDTQYF.